This entry concerns a single TCR beta chain. CDR3 size: 16 residues. Germline V gives CDR1 WNHNN, CDR2 SYGVQD (reference sequence). Trimming took 6 bases from V and 1 from J; bases not matched to a gene: 8. This record belongs to a study of PD-L1 blockade in urothelial cancer. The protocol was immunoSEQ multiplex PCR, while the TCRdb copy is restricted to in-frame clones and leaves out a portion. The data show around 100,000 clones, about 91% seen once. The source is a woman older than 75 with urothelial cancer. This material consisted of PBMCs, taken around atezolizumab (anti-PD-L1) treatment. The V gene is TRBV10-1, the J gene TRBJ2-7; 11 bases align to TRBD2. The CDR3 nucleotides read TGCGCCAGCAGCGGATCCGGGACTAGCGGTTCCTACGAGCAGTACTTC. Its translation is CASSGSGTSGSYEQYF.